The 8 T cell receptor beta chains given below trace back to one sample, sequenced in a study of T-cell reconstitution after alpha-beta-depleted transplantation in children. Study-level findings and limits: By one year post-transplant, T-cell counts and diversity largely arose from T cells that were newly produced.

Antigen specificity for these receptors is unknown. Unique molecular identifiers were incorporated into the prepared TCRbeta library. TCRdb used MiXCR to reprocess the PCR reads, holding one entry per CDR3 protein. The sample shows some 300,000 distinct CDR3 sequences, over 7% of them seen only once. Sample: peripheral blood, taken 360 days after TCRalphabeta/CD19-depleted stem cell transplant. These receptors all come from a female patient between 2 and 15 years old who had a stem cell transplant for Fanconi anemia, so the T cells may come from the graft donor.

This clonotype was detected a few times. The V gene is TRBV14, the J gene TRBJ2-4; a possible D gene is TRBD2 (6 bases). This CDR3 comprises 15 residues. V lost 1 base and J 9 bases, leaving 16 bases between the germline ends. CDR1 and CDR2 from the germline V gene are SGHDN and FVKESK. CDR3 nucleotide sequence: TGTGCCAGCAGCCAAGCAGGAGGGCCCCCAACCATTCAGTACTTC. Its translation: CASSQAGGPPTIQYF.

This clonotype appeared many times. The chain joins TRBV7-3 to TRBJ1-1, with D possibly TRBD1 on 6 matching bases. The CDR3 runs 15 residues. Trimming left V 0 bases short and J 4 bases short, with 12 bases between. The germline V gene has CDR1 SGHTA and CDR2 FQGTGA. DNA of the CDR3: TGTGCCAGCAGCTTAACCTCGACAGGTGCCACTGAAGCTTTCTTT. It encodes CASSLTSTGATEAFF.

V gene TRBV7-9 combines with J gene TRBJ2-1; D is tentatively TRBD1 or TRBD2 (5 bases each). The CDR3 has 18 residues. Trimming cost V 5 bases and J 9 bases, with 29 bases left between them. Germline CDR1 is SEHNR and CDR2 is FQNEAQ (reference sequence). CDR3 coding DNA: TGTGCCAGCAGCCCCCTTGTTGACCCGGGGCGAGGCCGGGGTGAGCAGTTCTTC. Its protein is CASSPLVDPGRGRGEQFF. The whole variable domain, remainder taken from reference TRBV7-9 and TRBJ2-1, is DTGVSQNPRHKITKRGQNVTFRCDPISEHNRLYWYRQTLGQGPEFLTYFQNEAQLEKSRLLSDRFSAERPKGSFSTLEIQRTEQGDSAMYLCASSPLVDPGRGRGEQFFGPGTRLTVL.

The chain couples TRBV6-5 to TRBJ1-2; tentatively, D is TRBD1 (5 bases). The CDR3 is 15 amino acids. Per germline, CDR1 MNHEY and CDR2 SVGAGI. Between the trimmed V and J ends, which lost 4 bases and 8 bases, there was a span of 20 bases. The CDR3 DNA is TGTGCCAGCAGTTCATCGGGGATGGGGCCGGGAGGCTACACCTTC. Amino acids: CASSSSGMGPGGYTF.

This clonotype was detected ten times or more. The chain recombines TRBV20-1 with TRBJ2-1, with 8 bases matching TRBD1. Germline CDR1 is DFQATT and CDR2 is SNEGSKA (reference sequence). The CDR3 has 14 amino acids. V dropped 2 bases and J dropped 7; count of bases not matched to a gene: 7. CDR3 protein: CSARPRTGSNEQFF. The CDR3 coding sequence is TGCAGTGCTAGACCCCGGACAGGGAGTAATGAGCAGTTCTTC.

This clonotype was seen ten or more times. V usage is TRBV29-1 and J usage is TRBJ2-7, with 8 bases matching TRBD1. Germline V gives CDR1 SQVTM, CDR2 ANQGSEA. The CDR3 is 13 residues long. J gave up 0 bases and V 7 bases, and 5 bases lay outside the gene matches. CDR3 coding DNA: TGCAGCGGATGGACAGGGAACTCCTACGAGCAGTACTTC. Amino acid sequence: CSGWTGNSYEQYF.

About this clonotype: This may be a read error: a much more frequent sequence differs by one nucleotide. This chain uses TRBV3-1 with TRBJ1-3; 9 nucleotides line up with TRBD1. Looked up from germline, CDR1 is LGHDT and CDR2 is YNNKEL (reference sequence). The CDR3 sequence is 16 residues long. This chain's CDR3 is CATSYRGPGAGNTIYF. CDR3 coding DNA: TGTGCCACCAGCTACAGGGGGCCCGGAGCTGGAAACACCATATATTTT.

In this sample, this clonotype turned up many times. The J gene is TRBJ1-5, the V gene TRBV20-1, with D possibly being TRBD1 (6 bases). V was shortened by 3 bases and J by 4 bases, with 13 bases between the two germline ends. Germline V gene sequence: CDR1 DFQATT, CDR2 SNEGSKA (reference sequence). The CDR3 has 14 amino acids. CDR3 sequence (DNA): TGCAGTGCTAGTATGGACAGCTCGAATCAGCCCCAGCATTTT. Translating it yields CSASMDSSNQPQHF.